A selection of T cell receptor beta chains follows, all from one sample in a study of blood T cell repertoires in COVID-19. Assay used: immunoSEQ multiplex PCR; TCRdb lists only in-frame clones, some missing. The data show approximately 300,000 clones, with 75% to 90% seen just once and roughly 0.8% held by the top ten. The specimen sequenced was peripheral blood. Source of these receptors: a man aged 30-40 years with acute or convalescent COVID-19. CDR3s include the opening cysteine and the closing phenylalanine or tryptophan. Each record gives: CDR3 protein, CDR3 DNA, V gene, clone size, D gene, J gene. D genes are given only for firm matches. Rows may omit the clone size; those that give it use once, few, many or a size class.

CASSLNLGSNSPLHF | TGTGCCAGCAGCTTGAATCTAGGTTCAAACTCACCCCTCCACTTT | TRBV5-6 | . | . | TRBJ1-6
CASSSGTGSDTQYF | TGCGCCAGCAGCTCCGGGACAGGGTCCGATACGCAGTATTTT | TRBV5-1 | . | TRBD1 | TRBJ2-3
CASSQDWTGRYGYTF | TGTGCCAGCAGCCAAGATTGGACAGGGAGATATGGCTACACCTTC | TRBV14 | few | TRBD1 | TRBJ1-2
CASSGGIGASGYEQYF | TGCGCCAGCAGCGGGGGGATAGGGGCTAGCGGGTACGAGCAGTACTTC | TRBV4-1 | . | TRBD2 | TRBJ2-7
CASSLVHGRVSEQFF | TGTGCCAGCAGCTTAGTACACGGGAGGGTGAGTGAGCAGTTCTTC | TRBV7-2 | . | TRBD2 | TRBJ2-1
CASSFETAINTEAFF | TGTGCCAGCAGCTTCGAAACAGCAATTAACACTGAAGCTTTCTTT | TRBV5-6 | . | . | TRBJ1-1
CASSLARTGNYGYTF | TGTGCCAGCAGCCTAGCCCGGACAGGGAACTATGGCTACACCTTC | TRBV7-9 | . | TRBD1 | TRBJ1-2
CASSLTSGHTPREGQYF | TGCGCCAGCAGCTTGACTAGCGGTCACACCCCACGAGAGGGCCAGTACTTC | TRBV5-1 | once | TRBD2 | TRBJ2-5
CASSRYGGGSSNQPQHF | TGTGCCAGCAGTCGCTACGGCGGGGGCTCGAGCAATCAGCCCCAGCATTTT | TRBV6-6 | . | . | TRBJ1-5
CASDSRGELFF | TGTGCCAGCGACTCCCGCGGGGAGCTGTTTTTT | TRBV28 | . | . | TRBJ2-2
CASSPGGQPQHF | TGTGCCAGCAGCCCAGGAGGACAGCCCCAGCATTTT | TRBV11-2 | . | . | TRBJ1-5
CASTALGQPNYGYTF | TGTGCCAGTACCGCCTTGGGACAGCCTAACTATGGCTACACCTTC | TRBV19 | . | TRBD1 | TRBJ1-2
CSVTSLAAGADTQYF | TGCAGCGTTACCTCGCTCGCGGCGGGGGCAGATACGCAGTATTTT | TRBV29-1 | . | TRBD2 | TRBJ2-3
CASSWDGTIKDEQYF | TGTGCCAGCAGTTGGGACGGGACTATAAAAGACGAGCAGTACTTC | TRBV28 | . | TRBD2 | TRBJ2-7
CATSRDRMETQYF | TGTGCCACCAGCAGAGATAGAATGGAGACCCAGTACTTC | TRBV15 | once | . | TRBJ2-5
CASSLMGAVYYGYTF | TGCGCCAGCAGCTTGATGGGGGCGGTTTACTATGGCTACACCTTC | TRBV5-1 | . | . | TRBJ1-2
CASTELFLDREGYTF | TGTGCCAGCACCGAGCTCTTTTTGGACAGGGAGGGCTACACCTTC | TRBV28 | . | TRBD1 | TRBJ1-2
CASSDRQAHSGNTIYF | TGTGCCAGCAGTGACAGACAGGCGCACTCTGGAAACACCATATATTTT | TRBV28 | . | . | TRBJ1-3
CASSLDRPGHNEQFF | TGTGCCAGCAGCCTTGACAGACCCGGCCACAATGAGCAGTTCTTC | TRBV7-3 | . | . | TRBJ2-1
CASSDRGMAEAFF | TGTGCCAGCAGTGATCGAGGGATGGCTGAAGCTTTCTTT | TRBV2 | . | . | TRBJ1-1
CASNPGTGSYTGELFF | TGTGCCAGCAACCCCGGGACAGGTTCTTACACCGGGGAGCTGTTTTTT | TRBV9 | . | TRBD1 | TRBJ2-2
CASSELAGVRNEQFF | TGTGCCAGCAGTGAACTAGCGGGAGTTCGGAATGAGCAGTTCTTC | TRBV6-1 | . | TRBD2 | TRBJ2-1
CASMLGAIPGELFF | TGTGCCAGCATGCTGGGGGCGATTCCCGGGGAGCTGTTTTTT | TRBV9 | once | . | TRBJ2-2
CASRPQGLGEKLFF | TGTGCCAGCAGACCTCAGGGGTTAGGTGAAAAACTGTTTTTT | TRBV6-5 | once | . | TRBJ1-4
CASSPGQGISNQPQHF | TGCGCCAGCAGCCCCGGACAGGGGATCAGCAATCAGCCCCAGCATTTT | TRBV5-1 | . | TRBD1 | TRBJ1-5
CASSGGTSGTDTQYF | TGTGCCAGCAGTGGCGGGACTAGCGGTACAGATACGCAGTATTTT | TRBV6-4 | . | TRBD2 | TRBJ2-3
CASKELAQSTDTQYF | TGTGCCAGCAAGGAGCTAGCGCAAAGCACAGATACGCAGTATTTT | TRBV2 | . | . | TRBJ2-3
CASSQDLGTGKYGYTF | TGTGCCAGCAGCCAAGATTTAGGGACAGGGAAATATGGCTACACCTTC | TRBV3-1/TRBV3-2 | once | TRBD1 | TRBJ1-2
CASSYSGQYPVEQYF | TGTGCCAGCAGTTACTCGGGACAGTACCCCGTTGAGCAGTACTTC | TRBV6-5 | . | TRBD1 | TRBJ2-7
CASSLGPRSSYNSPLHF | TGTGCCAGCAGCTTAGGCCCCCGGAGCTCCTATAATTCACCCCTCCACTTT | TRBV5-5 | . | . | TRBJ1-6
CASSRDDRAGQPQHF | TGTGCCAGCAGTCGGGATGACAGGGCAGGGCAGCCCCAGCATTTT | TRBV6-6 | . | TRBD1 | TRBJ1-5
CASSLATGRSSYNEQFF | TGCGCCAGCAGCCTGGCGACAGGACGAAGCTCCTACAATGAGCAGTTCTTC | TRBV5-1 | . | . | TRBJ2-1
CASSNRAGGFENEQFF | TGTGCCAGCAGCAATCGAGCGGGAGGGTTCGAAAATGAGCAGTTCTTC | TRBV21-1 | . | . | TRBJ2-1
CASRPRSNQPQHF | TGTGCCAGCAGGCCTAGGAGCAATCAGCCCCAGCATTTT | TRBV12-3/TRBV12-4 | . | . | TRBJ1-5
CASRSAGGDNYGYTF | TGTGCCAGCAGGTCGGCGGGGGGTGACAACTATGGCTACACCTTC | TRBV6-5 | . | . | TRBJ1-2
CASRGSLNTEAFF | TGTGCCAGCAGGGGATCCTTAAACACTGAAGCTTTCTTT | TRBV18 | . | . | TRBJ1-1
CASSSPYRGGAFF | TGTGCCAGCAGCTCCCCCTACCGAGGAGGGGCTTTCTTT | TRBV5-6 | . | . | TRBJ1-1
CASSGTGGPGNTIYF | TGTGCCAGTAGCGGGACAGGAGGACCTGGAAACACCATATATTTT | TRBV19 | . | TRBD1 | TRBJ1-3
CASSGGWFNEQFF | TGTGCCAGTTCCGGGGGGTGGTTCAATGAGCAGTTCTTC | TRBV19 | . | TRBD2 | TRBJ2-1
CASSPSTERSPLHF | TGTGCCAGCAGTCCGTCGACGGAGCGTTCACCCCTCCACTTT | TRBV2 | . | . | TRBJ1-6
CASSRGQAGIYNEQFF | TGTGCCAGCAGCCGAGGGCAGGCAGGTATATACAATGAGCAGTTCTTC | TRBV5-4 | . | . | TRBJ2-1
CASSPPYGTSGRGAGELFF | TGTGCCAGCAGCCCTCCATACGGGACTAGCGGGAGAGGGGCCGGGGAGCTGTTTTTT | TRBV13 | . | TRBD2 | TRBJ2-2
CATSDSRGPHEFF | TGTGCCACCAGTGATTCTCGAGGGCCTCACGAGTTCTTC | TRBV24-1 | . | . | TRBJ2-1
CASSRSRAYEQYF | TGTGCCAGCAGCAGGTCCAGGGCCTACGAGCAGTACTTC | TRBV7-9 | . | . | TRBJ2-7
CSASANYGYTF | TGCAGTGCTAGCGCTAACTATGGCTACACCTTC | TRBV20-1 | . | . | TRBJ1-2
CASSPDRGNTEAFF | TGTGCCAGCTCACCCGACAGGGGAAACACTGAAGCTTTCTTT | TRBV18 | . | TRBD1 | TRBJ1-1
CASSGFSEVSMKKLFF | TGCGCCAGCAGCGGGTTCTCAGAGGTTAGCATGAAGAAACTGTTTTTT | TRBV4-1 | . | . | TRBJ1-4
CASSPSRENLHF | TGTGCCAGCTCACCTAGCAGGGAAAACCTCCACTTT | TRBV18 | . | . | TRBJ1-6
CASSQEPQGRDEKLFF | TGTGCCAGCAGCCAAGAACCACAGGGGAGAGATGAAAAACTGTTTTTT | TRBV4-2 | once | TRBD1 | TRBJ1-4
CASSSYRGHSYNSPLHF | TGTGCCAGCAGCTCCTACAGGGGCCATTCGTATAATTCACCCCTCCACTTT | TRBV3-1/TRBV3-2 | . | TRBD1 | TRBJ1-6
CASSRSSTDLNYGYTF | TGTGCCAGCAGCCGATCCTCGACAGATCTTAACTATGGCTACACCTTC | TRBV7-3 | few | . | TRBJ1-2
CASSPFRDSSEAFF | TGTGCCAGCAGCCCCTTCCGGGACTCGTCGGAAGCTTTCTTT | TRBV5-4 | . | . | TRBJ1-1
CASSDWTGGTEAFF | TGTGCCAGTAGTGATTGGACAGGGGGCACTGAAGCTTTCTTT | TRBV19 | . | TRBD1 | TRBJ1-1
CACQREGRRNEQYF | TGTGCCTGCCAGCGGGAGGGTAGGAGGAACGAGCAGTACTTC | TRBV30 | . | TRBD2 | TRBJ2-7
CASSPRDRDTDTQYF | TGCGCCAGCAGCCCCCGGGACAGGGACACAGATACGCAGTATTTT | TRBV5-1 | . | TRBD1 | TRBJ2-3
CASSDPSGGRPHEQYF | TGTGCCAGCAGCGACCCTAGCGGGGGGCGGCCCCACGAGCAGTACTTC | TRBV9 | . | TRBD2 | TRBJ2-7
CASSFRDRVDYGYTF | TGTGCCAGCAGTTTCCGGGACAGGGTAGACTATGGCTACACCTTC | TRBV28 | . | TRBD1 | TRBJ1-2
CASGLAWSSVTHEQYF | TGTGCTAGTGGTTTGGCCTGGAGTAGCGTGACGCACGAGCAGTACTTC | TRBV12-5 | few | . | TRBJ2-7
CASSFYDEQFF | TGTGCCAGCAGCTTCTATGATGAGCAGTTCTTC | TRBV7-9 | . | . | TRBJ2-1